This T cell receptor beta chain was profiled in a study of control samples from healthy donors and cancer patients. Clones were read by immunoSEQ multiplex PCR, and TCRdb kept only the in-frame ones, dropping some. This table holds about 77,000 clones, around 94% found once. The sample taken for sequencing was blood. This clonotype was obtained from a woman aged 55-70 years in good health.

The CDR3 DNA is TGTGCCAGCAGCCCCATCGGGAGTGAAAAACTGTTTTTT. The encoded protein is CASSPIGSEKLFF. V is TRBV11-2 and J is TRBJ1-4; no clear D gene. The CDR3 loop spans 13 amino acids. Trimming stripped 5 bases from V and 7 bases from J, with 11 bases between. The germline CDR1 and CDR2 sequences are SGHAT and FQNNGV.